This is a list of T cell receptor beta chains from one sample in a study of blood T cells in healthy people across ages. Via MiXCR, TCRdb re-called the 5' RACE reads, giving one row per CDR3 protein. The sample holds 1 million or so distinct CDR3 sequences, about 25% seen once. This sample also appeared in a second study, on T cells of mothers and their children.

The sample taken for sequencing was blood. These TCRs come from a girl aged 2-10 years in good health. The CDR3 runs from the conserved cysteine through the conserved F or W. The D gene is left open where the match is weak. Size is omitted from some rows. Given values are once, few, many or a class for expanded clones.

J,V,D,size,CDR3,DNA
TRBJ2-7,TRBV2,TRBD1,-,CAGNRGQAHEQYF,TGTGCCGGCAACAGGGGGCAGGCACACGAGCAGTACTTC
TRBJ1-3,TRBV20-1,-,few,CSAMGGNTIYF,TGCAGTGCTATGGGCGGAAACACCATATATTTT
TRBJ2-5,TRBV27,TRBD2,-,CASSFRGLAGEFGETQYF,TGTGCCAGCAGTTTTCGGGGACTAGCGGGGGAATTCGGGGAGACCCAGTACTTC
TRBJ2-1,TRBV19,TRBD2,-,CASSRKAPGLEGYNEQFF,TGTGCCAGTAGTCGTAAAGCCCCGGGACTAGAAGGTTACAATGAGCAGTTCTTC
TRBJ2-5,TRBV7-2,TRBD2,few,CASSLDSGGALETQYF,TGTGCCAGCAGCCTGGATAGCGGGGGGGCCTTAGAGACCCAGTACTTC
TRBJ2-1,TRBV6-5,TRBD1,few,CASSRTGLNEQFF,TGTGCCAGCAGCAGGACAGGGTTGAATGAGCAGTTCTTC
TRBJ2-7,TRBV6-5,-,few,CACSYGSAYEQYF,TGTGCCTGCAGTTACGGCAGTGCCTACGAGCAGTACTTC
TRBJ2-3,TRBV7-2,-,-,CASRLYGSTDTQYF,TGTGCCAGCAGGTTATACGGGAGCACAGATACGCAGTATTTT
TRBJ2-5,TRBV20-1,-,-,CSARGSSSQETQYF,TGCAGTGCTAGAGGTTCGAGTTCCCAAGAGACCCAGTACTTC
TRBJ1-2,TRBV6-5,-,-,CASRSGVDYGYTF,TGTGCCAGCAGGTCAGGTGTTGACTATGGCTACACCTTC
TRBJ2-7,TRBV20-1,TRBD1,once,CSASETGSGEQYF,TGCAGTGCTAGCGAGACAGGGTCTGGCGAGCAGTACTTC
TRBJ1-1,TRBV3-1,-,few,CASSQASRDTEAFF,TGTGCCAGCAGCCAAGCCTCGAGGGACACTGAAGCTTTCTTT
TRBJ2-1,TRBV28,-,-,CASSFEDYSYNEQFF,TGTGCCAGCAGTTTCGAGGACTACTCGTACAATGAGCAGTTCTTC
TRBJ2-7,TRBV7-2,-,few,CASSLAGPGPYEQYF,TGTGCCAGCAGCTTAGCAGGCCCTGGGCCCTACGAGCAGTACTTC
TRBJ1-4,TRBV4-3,-,-,CASSQDHLANEKLFF,TGCGCCAGCAGCCAAGACCATCTGGCTAATGAAAAACTGTTTTTT
TRBJ2-7,TRBV27,-,few,CASSYVSGAGYEQYF,TGTGCCAGCAGTTACGTATCGGGAGCCGGCTACGAGCAGTACTTC
TRBJ2-3,TRBV9,-,-,CASSPSGGHTDTQYF,TGTGCCAGCAGCCCTAGTGGGGGACACACAGATACGCAGTATTTT
TRBJ1-4,TRBV6-1,-,-,CASSDWTELNEKLFF,TGTGCCAGCAGTGATTGGACAGAATTGAATGAAAAACTGTTTTTT
TRBJ1-1,TRBV29-1,TRBD1,few,CSAGDRAPEAFF,TGCAGCGCGGGGGACAGGGCTCCTGAAGCTTTCTTT
TRBJ2-3,TRBV14,TRBD1,once,CASSQVVTGGTDTQYF,TGTGCCAGCAGCCAAGTCGTGACAGGGGGCACAGATACGCAGTATTTT
TRBJ2-7,TRBV3-1,TRBD2,-,CASSPDPGLAFEQYF,TGTGCCAGCAGCCCCGACCCGGGACTAGCGTTCGAGCAGTACTTC
TRBJ1-2,TRBV28,TRBD1,few,CASSFLDREGGYTF,TGTGCCAGCAGTTTCCTGGACAGGGAGGGGGGCTACACCTTC
TRBJ1-1,TRBV15,-,few,CATSREPGSGTEAFF,TGTGCCACCAGCAGAGAACCAGGGTCGGGCACTGAAGCTTTCTTT
TRBJ2-2,TRBV19,TRBD2,-,CASSIGTSGRIDSGELFF,TGTGCCAGTAGTATAGGGACTAGCGGGAGAATCGACAGCGGGGAGCTGTTTTTT
TRBJ2-1,TRBV20-1,-,-,CSARIQGGYGNEQFF,TGCAGTGCTAGAATACAGGGTGGGTACGGCAATGAGCAGTTCTTC
TRBJ1-1,TRBV7-2,-,once,CASSPLRMNTEAFF,TGTGCCAGCAGCCCTCTAAGGATGAACACTGAGGCTTTCTTT
TRBJ2-5,TRBV10-1,-,-,CASSGLVGQGETQYF,TGCGCCAGCAGTGGACTAGTGGGACAAGGGGAGACCCAGTACTTC
TRBJ2-1,TRBV7-6,-,-,CASKMNNEQFF,TGTGCCAGCAAAATGAACAATGAGCAGTTCTTC
TRBJ2-1,TRBV20-1,-,-,CSPRTSSYNEQFF,TGCAGCCCCAGGACCTCCTCCTACAATGAGCAGTTCTTC
TRBJ2-5,TRBV29-1,-,-,CSVTGMYQETQYF,TGCAGCGTCACAGGAATGTACCAAGAGACCCAGTACTTC
TRBJ1-1,TRBV12-3/TRBV12-4,-,few,CASRLTRMNTEAFF,TGTGCCAGCAGGTTGACAAGGATGAACACCGAAGCTTTCTTT
TRBJ1-2,TRBV6-5,TRBD1,-,CASSYSDRGLGGYTF,TGTGCCAGCAGTTACTCCGACAGGGGGCTAGGTGGCTACACCTTC
TRBJ2-2,TRBV3-1,-,once,CASSQEWGELFF,TGTGCCAGCAGCCAAGAGTGGGGGGAGCTGTTTTTT
TRBJ1-6,TRBV6-1,-,-,CASLSTLTSHSPLHF,TGTGCCAGCTTGTCAACCCTAACGAGCCATTCACCCCTCCACTTT
TRBJ2-1,TRBV29-1,-,once,CSVERENAWEQFF,TGCAGCGTTGAACGGGAGAATGCATGGGAGCAGTTCTTC
TRBJ1-1,TRBV12-3/TRBV12-4,TRBD1,few,CASSFRTGTRLNTEAFF,TGTGCCAGCAGTTTTAGGACAGGCACTCGCTTAAACACTGAAGCTTTCTTT
TRBJ2-7,TRBV27,-,-,CASSLTGNERYF,TGTGCCAGCAGTTTGACGGGAAACGAGCGGTACTTC
TRBJ1-5,TRBV6-5,-,once,CASSPAREQPQHF,TGTGCCAGCAGTCCAGCTAGGGAGCAGCCCCAGCATTTT
TRBJ2-3,TRBV2,-,-,CASGPPSDGTDTQYF,TGTGCCAGCGGTCCCCCTAGCGATGGCACAGATACGCAGTATTTT
TRBJ1-2,TRBV29-1,-,few,CSVGAYGGYTF,TGCAGCGTTGGGGCCTACGGGGGCTACACCTTC
TRBJ2-5,TRBV12-3/TRBV12-4,-,-,CASRLGGNQETQYF,TGTGCCAGCAGACTTGGGGGAAACCAAGAGACCCAGTACTTC